The T cell receptor beta chain under discussion was sequenced for a study of shared clonotypes between healthy human individuals. On the study more broadly: The study enrolled a couple of women and a few men aged 18 to 49.

TCRdb's table, derived via immunoSEQ multiplex PCR, lists solely in-frame clones and lacks some. In the table there are hundreds of thousands of clones, around four fifths of which are singletons. Donors were healthy HIV-negative adults without recent acute infections or vaccinations. The study separated CD4+ cells into CD45RA+ naive and CD45RA-negative memory subsets. A note on this clone: Its cognate antigen is unknown.

Trimming left V 3 bases short and J 8 bases short, with 10 bases between. There are 12 residues in the CDR3. Looked up from germline, CDR1 is MNHEY and CDR2 is SMNVEV (reference sequence). Study-wide results and caveats: Compared with clonotypes that all four donors shared, non-shared clonotypes had lower generation probabilities.

Sequencing input: memory CD4+ T cells sorted from blood. The subset denotes: CD45RA-negative fraction. This receptor was taken from a woman aged 25 to 39 in good health. The chain carries TRBV27 and TRBJ1-2, with D unresolved. CDR3 in amino acids: CASSLRGKGYTF. The CDR3 DNA sequence: TGTGCCAGCAGTTTGCGGGGTAAGGGCTACACCTTC.